This entry features one TCR beta chain sequence. Antigen unknown. Several immunoSEQ plates held equal portions of the genomic DNA taken from each subset. The data were produced by immunoSEQ multiplex PCR, yet TCRdb's version contains in-frame clones alone and is incomplete. The profile shows approximately 1.5 million clones, approximately 98.5% of them singletons. This sample is drawn from a study of shared clonotypes between healthy human individuals. V was pared by 8 bases and J by 0 bases, with 5 bases of the junction left unmatched. Germline CDR1 is KGHSH and CDR2 is LQKENI. There are 15 residues in the CDR3. The CD4+ fraction was divided into a CD45RA+ naive subset and a CD45RA-negative memory subset. Study outcomes and limitations: As a rule, naive subsets had a larger estimated richness than memory subsets. Clonotype sharing across donors was expected to vary with sequencing depth.

Sequencing input: naive CD4+ T cells sorted from blood. Regarding subset: CD45RA+ positively selected. The receptor's source is a man younger than 40 in good health. V is TRBV18 and J is TRBJ1-3, with TRBD1 identical over 9 bases. The CDR3 DNA sequence: TGTGCCAGCGGGGACAGGGTCCCCTCTGGAAACACCATATATTTT. Its translation is CASGDRVPSGNTIYF.